This TCR beta chain stems from a study of PD-1 blockade in mismatch repair-deficient tumors. All patients were mismatch repair deficient, assessed by either PCR or immunohistochemistry. The assay was immunoSEQ multiplex PCR, and TCRdb's table has in-frame clones only and misses some. The table records about 34,000 clones, around 80% of them present only once. In its sample, this clone was seen once. This CDR3 spans 14 amino acids. Deletions cut 3 bases from V and 0 bases from J, with 9 bases between. Germline-derived CDR1 and CDR2 are SGHAT and FQNNGV. The source material was PBMCs, sampled around 6 weeks after starting pembrolizumab. The chain carries TRBV11-2 and TRBJ2-7; a possible D gene is TRBD2 (5 bases). This clonotype originated in an adult with mismatch repair-deficient cancer. CDR3 nucleotide sequence: TGTGCCAGCAGCTTGGACTTTACCTCCTACGAGCAGTACTTC. Translating it yields CASSLDFTSYEQYF.